The next 21 T cell receptor beta chains were all read from a single sample in a study of shared clonotypes between healthy human individuals. Method: immunoSEQ multiplex PCR; TCRdb's copy keeps in-frame clones and lacks some. The table lists roughly 2.6 million clones, roughly 92% of them singletons, with more than 0.12% in the top ten. Sequenced: naive CD4+ T cells sorted from blood. Subset described: CD45RA+ positively selected. Source of these receptors: a man aged 18 to 30 in good health.

This sequence joins TRBV18 and TRBJ1-2; D not resolved. Per germline, CDR1 KGHSH and CDR2 LQKENI. The CDR3 loop spans 15 amino acids. V gave up 2 bases and J gave up 4 bases, with 14 bases separating them. CDR3 in amino acids: CASSPAFGPSYGYTF. The CDR3, as DNA: TGTGCCAGCTCACCAGCCTTTGGGCCGAGCTATGGCTACACCTTC.

The gene calls are TRBV12-2 and TRBJ2-2; the table calls TRBD1, which could not be checked here. TRBV12-2 is classified as a pseudogene. This CDR3 spans 20 amino acids. The CDR3 coding sequence is TGTGCAAGTCGCTTAGTGCAGGGGCACCATTTTGGAGCGAACACCGGGGAGCTGTTTTTT. It translates to CASRLVQGHHFGANTGELFF.

The chain has TRBV30 and TRBJ1-6; possibly TRBD1 for D (5 bases). V lost 5 bases, J lost 8 bases, and 16 bases lay in between. The CDR3 is made up of 14 amino acids. The germline gives CDR1 GTSNPN, CDR2 SVGIG (reference sequence). The CDR3 spells CAWSRRGMDSPLHF. In DNA, the CDR3 is TGTGCCTGGTCCCGACGGGGGATGGATTCACCCCTCCACTTT.

The sample holds a few counts of this clone. This chain uses TRBV30 with TRBJ1-5; 7 bases are a match to TRBD1. CDR1 and CDR2 (germline): GTSNPN, SVGIG (reference sequence). This CDR3 is 14 amino acids long. V gave up 0 bases and J gave up 6 bases; unmatched junction bases: 5. The CDR3 is CAWSVTGDGQPQHF. The CDR3 region has the DNA TGTGCCTGGAGTGTAACAGGGGATGGTCAGCCCCAGCATTTT.

CDR3 DNA sequence: TGTGCCAGCAGTGAAAGGACCTACACCGGGGAGCTGTTTTTT. Residues: CASSERTYTGELFF. V gene TRBV6-1 combines with J gene TRBJ2-2; D is undetermined. Trimming shortened V by 2 bases and J by 3 bases, and 7 bases separated the two germline ends. This CDR3 has 14 residues. The V gene's germline CDR1 is MNHNS and CDR2 SASEGT.

This clone has a handful of counts. The chain has TRBV18 and TRBJ1-5; possibly TRBD1 for D (6 bases). This CDR3 contains 17 residues. CDR1 is KGHSH and CDR2 is LQKENI in the germline V gene. With 1 base removed from V and 0 bases from J, the gap between germline ends came to 13 bases. CDR3 nucleotide sequence: TGTGCCAGCTCACCACGGGTGGGGGCGGATAGCAATCAGCCCCAGCATTTT. It codes for CASSPRVGADSNQPQHF.

This sequence joins TRBV6-5 and TRBJ1-2; D is possibly TRBD1 (6 bases). V gave up 1 base and J gave up 5 bases, with 14 bases separating them. Germline values: CDR1 MNHEY, CDR2 SVGAGI. The CDR3 has 15 amino acids. The chain's CDR3 is CASSYYTGQEYGYTF. CDR3 nucleotides: TGTGCCAGCAGTTACTATACAGGGCAGGAATATGGCTACACCTTC.

The CDR3 nucleotides are TGCAGTTATAACAAGGACAGGGGGCTGAATGAGCAGTTCTTC. The encoded protein is CSYNKDRGLNEQFF. V usage is TRBV29-1 and J usage is TRBJ2-1; 11 bases fit TRBD1. The CDR3 spans 14 residues. Germline CDR1 SQVTM, CDR2 ANQGSEA.

V usage is TRBV5-1 and J usage is TRBJ1-2; no clear D gene. Per germline, CDR1 SGHRS and CDR2 YFSETQ. This CDR3 has 13 amino acids. The V gene lost 1 base and the J gene lost 3 bases, with 7 bases spanning the gap. CDR3 amino acids: CASSLSEDYGYTF. In nucleotides, the CDR3 is TGCGCCAGCAGCTTGTCGGAAGACTATGGCTACACCTTC.

The chain recombines TRBV18 with TRBJ1-2; D remains ambiguous. CDR1 and CDR2 from the germline V gene are KGHSH and LQKENI. This CDR3 has 14 amino acids. With 3 bases removed from V and 8 bases from J, the gap between germline ends came to 16 bases. The DNA of the CDR3 is TGTGCCAGCTCACCCCTCGCAGCGGGCTACGGCTACACCTTC. It specifies CASSPLAAGYGYTF.

The chain is built from TRBV19 and TRBJ2-1; TRBD2 matches at 7 bases. This CDR3 is built from 15 residues. V gave up 3 bases and J gave up 2 bases; unmatched junction bases: 4. Germline V gene sequence: CDR1 LNHDA, CDR2 SQIVND (reference sequence). The CDR3 reads CASSMGGSTYNEQFF. In DNA, the CDR3 is TGTGCCAGTAGTATGGGGGGGAGCACCTACAATGAGCAGTTCTTC.

The chain links TRBV19 to TRBJ2-3, with D possibly being TRBD2 (7 bases). The length of the CDR3 is 15 residues. Germline lookup yields CDR1 LNHDA and CDR2 SQIVND (reference sequence). Trimming removed 7 bases from V and 1 base from J, with 15 bases in between. CDR3 sequence (DNA): TGTGCCAGTACTCCGACGGGGGGCGGCACAGATACGCAGTATTTT. This translates into CASTPTGGGTDTQYF.

This rearrangement joins TRBV27 to TRBJ2-2; TRBD1 agrees at 10 bases. CDR3 size: 17 residues. With V trimmed by 6 bases and J by 1 base, 8 bases remained unmatched. Per germline, CDR1 MNHEY and CDR2 SMNVEV (reference sequence). CDR3 region: CASSQRQGALNTGELFF. The CDR3 DNA follows: TGTGCCAGCAGCCAAAGACAGGGGGCATTGAACACCGGGGAGCTGTTTTTT.

The chain's CDR3 is CASSVATSVGNTIYF. The CDR3 coding sequence is TGTGCCAGCAGCGTAGCTACGTCTGTTGGAAACACCATATATTTT. The J gene is TRBJ1-3, the V gene TRBV9; no clear D. The CDR3 length is 15 residues. The V gene lost 0 bases and the J gene lost 3 bases, with 10 bases spanning the gap. Looked up from germline, CDR1 is SGDLS and CDR2 is YYNGEE.

V usage is TRBV9 and J usage is TRBJ1-5; TRBD1 might be the D (5 bases). V lost 3 bases and J 7 bases, leaving 14 bases between the germline ends. Germline lookup yields CDR1 SGDLS and CDR2 YYNGEE. The CDR3 totals 14 residues. The CDR3 spells CASSAREGRQPQHF. The CDR3 DNA is TGTGCCAGCAGCGCCAGAGAGGGGAGGCAGCCCCAGCATTTT.

This clone was seen a few times. The V call is TRBV6-1, the J call TRBJ1-2; D is unclear. V gave up 4 bases and J gave up 6 bases, with 21 bases separating them. The CDR3 totals 16 residues. Germline loops: CDR1 MNHNS, CDR2 SASEGT. The CDR3 nucleotides are TGTGCCAGCAGTGCCAGACTCGACGGTATCCCCAATGGCTACACCTTC. Its protein product is CASSARLDGIPNGYTF.

The rearrangement uses TRBV7-2 and TRBJ2-2; D gene uncertain. The CDR3 totals 14 residues. The germline gives CDR1 SGHTA, CDR2 FQGNSA. The V end was cut by 3 bases, the J end by 6 bases, with 11 bases between. The CDR3 here is CASSFSGAPGELFF. The CDR3 coding sequence is TGTGCCAGCAGCTTCTCGGGCGCCCCCGGGGAGCTGTTTTTT.

For the CDR3, the DNA is TGTGCCAGCAGCGTGGGGGAGCGACTCTATAACTATGGCTACACCTTC. As protein: CASSVGERLYNYGYTF. The genes are TRBV9 and TRBJ1-2; possibly TRBD1 for D (5 bases). There are 16 residues in the CDR3. Trimming took 2 bases from V and 1 from J, leaving 15 bases between them. CDR1 is SGDLS and CDR2 is YYNGEE in the germline V gene.

V and J are TRBV5-4 and TRBJ2-2; 14 bases match TRBD2. The germline CDR1 and CDR2 sequences are SGHNT and YYREEE (reference sequence). The CDR3 spans 17 residues. The V segment lost 4 bases and the J segment 4 bases; nucleotides outside the gene matches: 6. The CDR3 coding sequence is TGTGCCAGCAGCCGACTAGCGGGAGGGTCGGGCACCGGGGAGCTGTTTTTT. It yields the protein CASSRLAGGSGTGELFF.

The chain employs TRBV2 and TRBJ1-4, with D maybe TRBD1 (6 bases). Germline loops: CDR1 SNHLY, CDR2 FYNNEI. The CDR3 runs to 14 residues. Trimming removed 7 bases at V and 7 bases at J, with 16 bases between. The CDR3 loop reads CASIQPGGSEKLFF. CDR3 nucleotide sequence: TGTGCCAGCATCCAGCCCGGGGGCAGTGAAAAACTGTTTTTT.

The gene calls are TRBV18 and TRBJ2-7; the D call may be TRBD1 or TRBD2 (5 bases each). V dropped 3 bases and J dropped 4 bases, with 16 bases sitting between them. Germline V gene sequence: CDR1 KGHSH, CDR2 LQKENI. The CDR3 has 15 residues. CDR3 sequence (DNA): TGTGCCAGCTCACCCGGGGCACTAGAATTATACGAGCAGTACTTC. Encoded protein: CASSPGALELYEQYF.